This entry lists 25 T cell receptor beta chains sequenced from one sample in a study of blood T cell repertoires in COVID-19. Clones were read by immunoSEQ multiplex PCR, and TCRdb kept only the in-frame ones, dropping some. This repertoire shows approximately 150,000 clones, about nine tenths found once; its top ten account for 0.9% to 0.95%. Material: peripheral blood. The receptors shown here come from a woman aged 45-65 years with acute or convalescent COVID-19.

This sequence joins TRBV30 and TRBJ2-1; 10 bases line up with TRBD2. Germline V gene data show CDR1 as GTSNPN and CDR2 as SVGIG (reference sequence). The CDR3 extends over 12 amino acids. The J segment lost 7 bases and the V segment lost 5 bases, leaving 2 bases of the junction unmatched. In nucleotides, the CDR3 is TGTGCCTGGGAGCGGGGGGGGAATGAGCAGTTCTTC. As protein: CAWERGGNEQFF.

The chain employs TRBV12-3 or TRBV12-4 and TRBJ2-1, with D possibly TRBD2 on 6 matching bases. CDR3 length: 13 residues. The V and J ends lost 7 bases and 7 bases respectively, with 14 bases between them. The CDR3 coding sequence is TGTGCCAGCAACCGGGACTCTCAAAATGAGCAGTTCTTC. Translation gives CASNRDSQNEQFF.

The chain recombines TRBV5-1 with TRBJ2-1; 8 bases match TRBD2. The CDR3 length is 15 residues. The V gene end was trimmed by 1 base and the J gene end by 8 bases; junction bases not matched to a gene: 8. From germline, CDR1 is SGHRS and CDR2 YFSETQ. The CDR3 region has the DNA TGCGCCAGCAGCTTGTCCGGGGGGGCAACCGATGAGCAGTTCTTC. Translated: CASSLSGGATDEQFF.

V is TRBV19 and J is TRBJ2-1; a weak D match, TRBD2 (6 bases). The CDR3 sequence is 18 residues long. Germline V gene data show CDR1 as LNHDA and CDR2 as SQIVND (reference sequence). Trimming took off 7 bases at V and 0 bases at J, with 22 bases between the two ends. CDR3 coding DNA: TGTGCCAGTAAGGAGGCTCTAGTCGGGAGAAGCTCCTACAATGAGCAGTTCTTC. Encoded protein: CASKEALVGRSSYNEQFF.

This chain uses TRBV5-1 with TRBJ2-3, with 10 bases fitting TRBD1. The CDR3 contains 16 residues. J gave up 9 bases and V 3 bases, and 13 bases lay outside the gene matches. Germline V gives CDR1 SGHRS, CDR2 YFSETQ. This CDR3 reads CASSSTGTGELETQYF. CDR3 DNA: TGCGCCAGCAGCTCAACCGGGACAGGGGAATTAGAGACGCAGTATTTT.

This rearrangement joins TRBV10-3 to TRBJ2-2; D uncertain. The V end was cut by 4 bases, the J end by 5 bases, with 5 bases between. The CDR3 consists of 12 residues. Germline lookup yields CDR1 ENHRY and CDR2 SYGVKD. The CDR3 protein is CAISAGTGELFF. As DNA, the CDR3 is TGTGCCATCAGTGCCGGGACCGGGGAGCTGTTTTTT.

The J gene is TRBJ1-4, the V gene TRBV27; no definite D call. The V gene's germline CDR1 is MNHEY and CDR2 SMNVEV (reference sequence). The CDR3 has 14 amino acids. Trimming cost V 7 bases and J 0 bases, with 9 bases left between them. CDR3 in DNA: TGTGCCAGCACTATCTCTGCAACTAATGAAAAACTGTTTTTT. Translating it yields CASTISATNEKLFF. The entire variable domain, with the rest obtained from reference TRBV27 and TRBJ1-4, is as follows: EAQVTQNPRYLITVTGKKLTVTCSQNMNHEYMSWYRQDPGLGLRQIYYSMNVEVTDKGDVPEGYKVSRKEKRNFPLILESPSPNQTSLYFCASTISATNEKLFFGSGTQLSVL.

V is TRBV11-2 and J is TRBJ2-7; TRBD1 matches at 8 bases. CDR3 length: 16 amino acids. CDR1 is SGHAT, CDR2 FQNNGV, per germline. V was clipped by 5 bases and J by 3 bases; unmatched bases: 12. CDR3 in amino acids: CASSAPYRGEDYEQYF. DNA of the CDR3: TGTGCCAGCAGCGCACCCTACAGGGGGGAAGACTACGAGCAGTACTTC.

The sample holds one count of this clone. The CDR3 sequence: CASSVIGTGSSYEQYF. In DNA form, the CDR3 reads TGTGCCAGCAGTGTGATCGGGACAGGGAGCTCCTACGAGCAGTACTTC. The V gene is TRBV6-1, the J gene TRBJ2-7, with TRBD1 matching over 9 bases. The CDR3 sequence is 16 residues long. The V gene's germline CDR1 is MNHNS and CDR2 SASEGT. The trim removed 4 bases at V and 0 bases at J, leaving 7 bases unmatched.

This chain joins TRBV5-1 and TRBJ2-1; 12 bases fit TRBD2. Germline loops: CDR1 SGHRS, CDR2 YFSETQ. The CDR3 extends over 16 amino acids. Germline trimming cut 0 bases from V and 8 bases from J; bases unmatched to any gene: 6. In DNA form, the CDR3 reads TGCGCCAGCAGCTTGGATACTAGCGGGGGGTCTTATGAGCAGTTCTTC. Its translation is CASSLDTSGGSYEQFF.

This sequence joins TRBV10-3 and TRBJ2-2; TRBD1 aligns across 9 bases. With 6 bases clipped from V and 4 bases from J, the junction kept 9 bases outside the gene matches. Germline V gives CDR1 ENHRY, CDR2 SYGVKD. The CDR3 has 16 residues. CDR3 nucleotides: TGTGCCATCAGGAGCTTACAGGGGGCTGGCACCGGGGAGCTGTTTTTT. Amino acid sequence: CAIRSLQGAGTGELFF.

J is TRBJ2-3 and V is TRBV4-2; weak D call: TRBD1 (5 bases). This CDR3 is 15 amino acids long. Germline V gene sequence: CDR1 LGHNA, CDR2 YNFKEQ. Trimming pared 1 base from V and 2 bases from J, leaving 10 bases between. For the CDR3, the DNA is TGTGCCAGCAGCCAAGGACAGTCACCCACAGATACGCAGTATTTT. Its translation is CASSQGQSPTDTQYF.

The rearrangement links TRBV6-5 to TRBJ2-1; tentatively, D is TRBD2 (6 bases). The ends were cut back, 6 bases at V and 10 bases at J, with 13 bases in the middle. Germline loops: CDR1 MNHEY, CDR2 SVGAGI. The CDR3 contains 12 residues. The CDR3 bases are TGTGCCAGCAGGGCTAGCGTACGAGAGCAGTTCTTC. Translating it yields CASRASVREQFF.

V gene TRBV13 combines with J gene TRBJ1-5, with D maybe TRBD1 (6 bases). This CDR3 is 14 amino acids long. Looked up from germline, CDR1 is PRHDT and CDR2 is FYEKMQ (reference sequence). The V and J ends lost 5 bases and 5 bases respectively, with 13 bases between them. The chain's CDR3 is CASSLRQEDQPQHF. CDR3 nucleotide sequence: TGTGCCAGCAGCCTTAGACAGGAGGATCAGCCCCAGCATTTT. Supplemented by reference TRBV13 and TRBJ1-5, the full variable domain reads AAGVIQSPRHLIKEKRETATLKCYPIPRHDTVYWYQQGPGQDPQFLISFYEKMQSDKGSIPDRFSAQQFSDYHSELNMSSLELGDSALYFCASSLRQEDQPQHFGDGTRLSIL.

The V gene is TRBV9, the J gene TRBJ2-6; no clear D gene. Between the trimmed V and J ends, which lost 0 bases and 1 base, there was a span of 5 bases. The CDR3 has 15 amino acids. Germline V lookup: CDR1 SGDLS, CDR2 YYNGEE. CDR3 amino acids: CASSVVTSGANVLTF. The CDR3 DNA is TGTGCCAGCAGCGTAGTGACTTCTGGGGCCAACGTCCTGACTTTC.

This chain joins TRBV3-1 (or the pseudogene TRBV3-2) and TRBJ1-3, with D possibly being TRBD1 (6 bases). The CDR3 has 14 amino acids. Germline V gene data show CDR1 as LGHDT and CDR2 as YNNKEL (reference sequence). Trimming removed 3 bases from V and 4 bases from J, with 10 bases in between. Written as DNA, the CDR3 is TGTGCCAGCAGCCAGGGGGCGGAAGGAAACACCATATATTTT. Amino acids: CASSQGAEGNTIYF.

This chain joins TRBV21-1 and TRBJ2-7; TRBD1, the table's D call, was not compared with the DNA. TRBV21-1 is described as a pseudogene. The CDR3 length is 17 residues. For the CDR3, the DNA is TGTGCCAGCAGCAAAGCAAGGTCGGGACAGGGCTCCTACGAGCAGTACTTC. Translated, it gives CASSKARSGQGSYEQYF.

This clone came up once. This rearrangement joins TRBV4-1 to TRBJ2-5; TRBD2 agrees at 14 bases. The junction had 3 bases not matched to a gene; V was cut back by 1 base and J by 5 bases. The CDR3 is 16 amino acids. The germline CDR1 and CDR2 sequences are MGHRA and YSYEKL. The CDR3, as DNA: TGCGCCAGCAGCCAAGGGGGGACTAGCGGGGGTGAGACCCAGTACTTC. Translating gives CASSQGGTSGGETQYF.

J is TRBJ1-1 and V is TRBV4-1; no clear D. CDR1 is MGHRA and CDR2 is YSYEKL in the germline V gene. The CDR3 is 16 residues long. The germline V and J ends were trimmed by 4 bases and 3 bases, with 18 bases remaining between them. CDR3 loop: CASSPLGQIHYTEAFF. DNA for the CDR3: TGCGCCAGCAGCCCCCTTGGCCAGATACATTACACTGAAGCTTTCTTT.

V gene TRBV27 combines with J gene TRBJ1-4; possible D gene TRBD1, 5 bases. The CDR3 is made up of 15 amino acids. The V end was cut by 6 bases, the J end by 7 bases, with 18 bases between. The V gene's germline CDR1 is MNHEY and CDR2 SMNVEV (reference sequence). The DNA for the CDR3 is TGTGCCAGCAGCCTTTTACCAGGCGGGGGTGAAAAACTGTTTTTT. This gives the protein CASSLLPGGGEKLFF.

This clone was recorded a few times. The CDR3 DNA follows: TGTGCCAGCAGCCATGTAACAGGGGACTATGGCTACACCTTC. Protein product: CASSHVTGDYGYTF. The chain uses TRBV14 and TRBJ1-2; TRBD1 matches 7 bases. Losses at the gene ends were 3 bases for V and 3 bases for J; bases not matched to a gene: 4. Per germline, CDR1 SGHDN and CDR2 FVKESK. The CDR3 loop spans 14 amino acids. Supplemented by reference TRBV14 and TRBJ1-2, the full variable domain reads EAGVTQFPSHSVIEKGQTVTLRCDPISGHDNLYWYRRVMGKEIKFLLHFVKESKQDESGMPNNRFLAERTGGTYSTLKVQPAELEDSGVYFCASSHVTGDYGYTFGSGTRLTVV.

The chain links TRBV12-3 or TRBV12-4 to TRBJ1-2; D is possibly TRBD1 (5 bases). The CDR3 consists of 13 residues. V lost 1 base and J lost 4, with 7 bases in between. The CDR3: CASSLEGIYGYTF. In DNA form, the CDR3 reads TGTGCCAGCAGTTTAGAGGGGATCTATGGCTACACCTTC.

The CDR3 DNA follows: TGTGCCACCAGTGATTGGGGAGTCTATGGCTACACCTTC. Encoded protein: CATSDWGVYGYTF. This chain uses TRBV24-1 with TRBJ1-2; no clear D. The germline CDR1 and CDR2 sequences are KGHDR and SFDVKD. With 2 bases removed from V and 4 bases from J, the gap between germline ends came to 7 bases. This CDR3 is 13 amino acids long.

The rearrangement links TRBV6-2 or TRBV6-3 to TRBJ2-7; 8 bases map to TRBD2. Germline V gene sequence: CDR1 MNHEY, CDR2 SVGEGT. Trimming took 4 bases from V and 0 from J; bases not matched to a gene: 5. CDR3 length: 15 residues. The CDR3 sequence is CASSFSGGFSYEQYF. The CDR3 bases are TGTGCCAGCAGTTTCAGCGGGGGCTTCTCCTACGAGCAGTACTTC.

The J gene is TRBJ2-1, the V gene TRBV7-2; TRBD2 matches 10 bases. Germline V gene data show CDR1 as SGHTA and CDR2 as FQGNSA. The CDR3 runs to 13 residues. V dropped 5 bases and J dropped 7; count of bases not matched to a gene: 2. CDR3 region: CASSATSGNEQFF. Written as DNA, the CDR3 is TGTGCCAGCAGCGCGACTAGCGGGAATGAGCAGTTCTTC. Supplemented by reference TRBV7-2 and TRBJ2-1, the full variable domain reads GAGVSQSPSNKVTEKGKDVELRCDPISGHTALYWYRQSLGQGLEFLIYFQGNSAPDKSGLPSDRFSAERTGGSVSTLTIQRTQQEDSAVYLCASSATSGNEQFFGPGTRLTVL.